The source of this TCR beta chain is a study of blood T cell repertoires in COVID-19. Germline assignment: CDR1 SQVTM and CDR2 ANQGSEA. With 4 bases removed from V and 6 bases from J, the gap between germline ends came to 13 bases. The CDR3 covers 12 residues. In the original workflow: By means of reference gene primer amplification, nucleated cell counts were estimated. Here immunoSEQ multiplex PCR was the method, and the copy in TCRdb shows in-frame clones only, minus some. From that table come the V and J calls and clone size; the DNA was used to work out D and trimming. The table shows 70,000 to 90,000 clones, with around four fifths occurring only once.

This receptor was obtained from a woman aged 80 or over with acute or convalescent COVID-19. The sequenced material came from peripheral blood. V is TRBV29-1 and J is TRBJ2-7; maybe TRBD2 (5 bases). This CDR3 is CSVVDGRGEQYF. The DNA of the CDR3 is TGCAGCGTTGTCGATGGCCGGGGCGAGCAGTACTTC.